The TCR beta chain under discussion was sequenced for a study of blood T cell repertoires in COVID-19. About the study: COVID-19 samples, acute and convalescent, were from the United States, Italy and Spain.

Here immunoSEQ multiplex PCR was the method, and the copy in TCRdb shows in-frame clones only, minus some. The sample yields about 56,000 clones, around 70% seen once. Seattle's enrolled individuals joined amid active infection and were then monitored longitudinally. The ends were cut back, 5 bases at V and 6 bases at J, with 7 bases in the middle. There are 10 residues in the CDR3. Germline lookup yields CDR1 SQVTM and CDR2 ANQGSEA. Source material: peripheral blood. The receptor was derived from a woman in her sixties or seventies with COVID-19, enrolled during active disease. The chain has TRBV29-1 and TRBJ1-2, with D uncertain. CDR3 DNA sequence: TGCAGCGTTTTAGAGGATGGCTACACCTTC. Protein product: CSVLEDGYTF.